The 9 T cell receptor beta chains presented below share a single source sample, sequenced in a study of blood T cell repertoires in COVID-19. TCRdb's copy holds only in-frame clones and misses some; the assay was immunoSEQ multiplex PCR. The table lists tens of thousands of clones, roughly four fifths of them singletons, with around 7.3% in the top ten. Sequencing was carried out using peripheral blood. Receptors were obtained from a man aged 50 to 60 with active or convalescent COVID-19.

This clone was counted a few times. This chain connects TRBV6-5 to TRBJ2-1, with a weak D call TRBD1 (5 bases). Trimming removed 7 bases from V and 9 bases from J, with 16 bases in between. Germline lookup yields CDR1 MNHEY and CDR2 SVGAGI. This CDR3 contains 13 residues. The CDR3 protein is CASKGQAKFEQFF. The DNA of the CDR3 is TGTGCCAGCAAAGGACAAGCGAAGTTTGAGCAGTTCTTC.

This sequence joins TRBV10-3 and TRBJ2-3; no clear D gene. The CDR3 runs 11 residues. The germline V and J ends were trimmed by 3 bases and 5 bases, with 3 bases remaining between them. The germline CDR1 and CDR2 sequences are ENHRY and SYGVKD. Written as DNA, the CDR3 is TGTGCCATCAGTGACATAGATACGCAGTATTTT. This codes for CAISDIDTQYF.

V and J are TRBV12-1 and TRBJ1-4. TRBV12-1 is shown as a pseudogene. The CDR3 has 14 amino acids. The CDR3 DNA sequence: TGTGCCAGCAGCCGGGGGGGTTTCCGGGAAAAACTGTTTTTT. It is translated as CASSRGGFREKLFF.

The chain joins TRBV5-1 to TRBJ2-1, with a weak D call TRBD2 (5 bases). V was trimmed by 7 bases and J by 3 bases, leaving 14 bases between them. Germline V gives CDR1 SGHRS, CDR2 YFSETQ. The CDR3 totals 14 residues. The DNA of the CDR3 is TGCGCCAGCTGCATGGGGAGTAGCTACAATGAGCAGTTCTTC. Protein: CASCMGSSYNEQFF.

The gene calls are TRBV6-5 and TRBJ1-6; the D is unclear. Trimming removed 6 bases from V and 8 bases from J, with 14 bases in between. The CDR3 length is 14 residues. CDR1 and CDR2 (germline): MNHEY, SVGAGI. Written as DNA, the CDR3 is TGTGCCAGCAGCCGTAACGGGGTAGATTCACCCCTCCACTTT. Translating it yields CASSRNGVDSPLHF.

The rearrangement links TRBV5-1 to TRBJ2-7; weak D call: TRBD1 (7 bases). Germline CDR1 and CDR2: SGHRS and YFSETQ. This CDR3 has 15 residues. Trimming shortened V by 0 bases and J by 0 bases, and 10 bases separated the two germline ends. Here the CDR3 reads CASSLGGTDSYEQYV. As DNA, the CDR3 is TGCGCCAGCAGCTTGGGCGGGACAGACTCCTACGAGCAGTACGTC.

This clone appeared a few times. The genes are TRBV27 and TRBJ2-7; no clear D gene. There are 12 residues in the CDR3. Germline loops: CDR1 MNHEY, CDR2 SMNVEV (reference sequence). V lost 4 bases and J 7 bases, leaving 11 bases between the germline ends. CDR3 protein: CASSSPAREQYF. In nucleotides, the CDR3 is TGTGCCAGCAGTTCTCCCGCGAGGGAGCAGTACTTC.

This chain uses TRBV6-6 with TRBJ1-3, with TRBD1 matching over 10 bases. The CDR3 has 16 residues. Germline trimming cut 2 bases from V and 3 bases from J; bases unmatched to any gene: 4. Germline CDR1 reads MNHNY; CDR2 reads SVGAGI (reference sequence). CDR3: CASSYGDRGGGNTIYF. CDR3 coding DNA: TGTGCCAGCAGTTACGGGGACAGGGGAGGTGGAAACACCATATATTTT.

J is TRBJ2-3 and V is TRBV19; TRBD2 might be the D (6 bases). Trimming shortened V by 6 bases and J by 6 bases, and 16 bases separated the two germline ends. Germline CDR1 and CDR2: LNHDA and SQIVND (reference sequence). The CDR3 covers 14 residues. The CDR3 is CASSRDSGMDTQYF. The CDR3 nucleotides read TGTGCCAGTAGCCGGGACTCTGGTATGGATACGCAGTATTTT.